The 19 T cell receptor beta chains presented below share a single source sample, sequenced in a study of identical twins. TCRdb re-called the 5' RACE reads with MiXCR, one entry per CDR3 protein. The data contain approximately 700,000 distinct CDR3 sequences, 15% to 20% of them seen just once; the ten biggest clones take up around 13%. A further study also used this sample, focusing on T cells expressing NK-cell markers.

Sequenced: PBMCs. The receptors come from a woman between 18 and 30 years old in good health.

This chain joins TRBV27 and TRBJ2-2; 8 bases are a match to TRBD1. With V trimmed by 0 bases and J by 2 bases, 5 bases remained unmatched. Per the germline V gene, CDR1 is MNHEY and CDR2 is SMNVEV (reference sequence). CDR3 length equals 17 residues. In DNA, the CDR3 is TGTGCCAGCAGTTTATCCGCTGGGACAGGTAACACCGGGGAGCTGTTTTTT. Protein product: CASSLSAGTGNTGELFF.

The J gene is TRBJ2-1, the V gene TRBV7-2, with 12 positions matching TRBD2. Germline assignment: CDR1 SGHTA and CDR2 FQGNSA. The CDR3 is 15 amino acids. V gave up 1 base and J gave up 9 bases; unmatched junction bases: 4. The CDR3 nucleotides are TGTGCCAGCAGCTTAGGACTAGCGGGGGCGGGTGAGCAGTTCTTC. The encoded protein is CASSLGLAGAGEQFF.

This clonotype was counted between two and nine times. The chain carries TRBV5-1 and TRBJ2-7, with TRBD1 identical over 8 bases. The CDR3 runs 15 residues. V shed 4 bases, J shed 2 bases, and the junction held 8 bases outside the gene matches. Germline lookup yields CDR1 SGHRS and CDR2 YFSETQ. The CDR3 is CASSALGTGTYEQYF. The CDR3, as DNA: TGCGCCAGCAGCGCTCTCGGGACAGGTACCTACGAGCAGTACTTC. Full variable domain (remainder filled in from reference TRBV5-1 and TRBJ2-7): KAGVTQTPRYLIKTRGQQVTLSCSPISGHRSVSWYQQTPGQGLQFLFEYFSETQRNKGNFPGRFSGRQFSNSRSEMNVSTLELGDSALYLCASSALGTGTYEQYFGPGTRLTVT.

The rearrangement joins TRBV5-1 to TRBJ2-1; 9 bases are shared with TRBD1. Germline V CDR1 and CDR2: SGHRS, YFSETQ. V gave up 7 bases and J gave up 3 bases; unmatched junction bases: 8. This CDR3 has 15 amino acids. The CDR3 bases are TGCGCCAGCGGGGGAGGGGACAGGGACTACAATGAGCAGTTCTTC. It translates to CASGGGDRDYNEQFF. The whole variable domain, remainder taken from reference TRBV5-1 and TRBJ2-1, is KAGVTQTPRYLIKTRGQQVTLSCSPISGHRSVSWYQQTPGQGLQFLFEYFSETQRNKGNFPGRFSGRQFSNSRSEMNVSTLELGDSALYLCASGGGDRDYNEQFFGPGTRLTVL.

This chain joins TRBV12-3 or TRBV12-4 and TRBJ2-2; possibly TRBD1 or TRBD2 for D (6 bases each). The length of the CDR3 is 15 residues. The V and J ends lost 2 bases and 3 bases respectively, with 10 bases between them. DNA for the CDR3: TGTGCCAGCAGTTTAAGGGGGGCGGACACCGGGGAGCTGTTTTTT. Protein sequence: CASSLRGADTGELFF.

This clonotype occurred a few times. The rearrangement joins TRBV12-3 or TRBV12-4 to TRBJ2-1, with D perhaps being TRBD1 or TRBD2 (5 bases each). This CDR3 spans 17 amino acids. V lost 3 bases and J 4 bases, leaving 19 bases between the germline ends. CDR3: CASSFRGPVLTYNEQFF. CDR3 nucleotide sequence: TGTGCCAGCAGTTTCCGGGGCCCCGTCCTTACTTACAATGAGCAGTTCTTC.

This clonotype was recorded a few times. CDR3 sequence (DNA): TGCAGTGCTCCCACAGGGTCAGCAGATACGCAGTATTTT. Amino acid sequence: CSAPTGSADTQYF. The chain is built from TRBV20-1 and TRBJ2-3, with D perhaps matching TRBD1 (6 bases). This CDR3 is 13 amino acids long. Looked up from germline, CDR1 is DFQATT and CDR2 is SNEGSKA (reference sequence). Trimming stripped 5 bases from V and 4 bases from J, with 13 bases between.

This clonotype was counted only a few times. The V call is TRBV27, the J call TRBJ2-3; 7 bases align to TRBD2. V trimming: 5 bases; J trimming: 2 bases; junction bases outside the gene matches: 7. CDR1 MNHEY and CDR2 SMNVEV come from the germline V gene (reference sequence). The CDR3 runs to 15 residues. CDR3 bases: TGTGCCAGCAGTAGGCTAGCGGTAAACACAGATACGCAGTATTTT. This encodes CASSRLAVNTDTQYF.

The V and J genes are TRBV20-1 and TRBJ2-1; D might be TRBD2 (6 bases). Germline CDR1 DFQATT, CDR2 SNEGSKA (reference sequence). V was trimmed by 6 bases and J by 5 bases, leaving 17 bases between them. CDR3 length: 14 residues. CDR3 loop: CSATTGTPDNEQFF. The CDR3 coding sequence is TGCAGTGCAACAACCGGGACTCCCGACAATGAGCAGTTCTTC.

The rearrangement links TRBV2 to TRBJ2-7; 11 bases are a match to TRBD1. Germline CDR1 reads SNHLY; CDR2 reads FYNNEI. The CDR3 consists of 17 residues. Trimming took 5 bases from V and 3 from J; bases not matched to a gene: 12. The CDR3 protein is CASSTFRTGGKRYEQYF. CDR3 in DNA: TGTGCCAGCAGTACCTTTAGGACAGGGGGCAAACGCTACGAGCAGTACTTC.

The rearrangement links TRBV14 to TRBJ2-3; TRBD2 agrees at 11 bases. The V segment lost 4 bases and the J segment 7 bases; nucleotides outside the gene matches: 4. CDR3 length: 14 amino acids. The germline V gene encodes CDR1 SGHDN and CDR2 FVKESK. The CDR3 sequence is CASSRLAGSYTQYF. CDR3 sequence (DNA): TGTGCCAGCAGCCGACTAGCGGGGAGCTATACGCAGTATTTT.

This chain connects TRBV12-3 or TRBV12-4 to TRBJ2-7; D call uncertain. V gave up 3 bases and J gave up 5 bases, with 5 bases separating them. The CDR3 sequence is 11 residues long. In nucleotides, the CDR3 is TGTGCCAGCAGTTTTTCGGACGAGCAGTACTTC. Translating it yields CASSFSDEQYF.

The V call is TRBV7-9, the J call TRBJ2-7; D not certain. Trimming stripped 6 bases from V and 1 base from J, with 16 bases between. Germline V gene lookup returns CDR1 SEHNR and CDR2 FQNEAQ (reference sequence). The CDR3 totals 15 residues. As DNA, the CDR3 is TGTGCCAGCAGTTCGACAAGGGTGGGGTCCTACGAGCAGTACTTC. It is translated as CASSSTRVGSYEQYF.

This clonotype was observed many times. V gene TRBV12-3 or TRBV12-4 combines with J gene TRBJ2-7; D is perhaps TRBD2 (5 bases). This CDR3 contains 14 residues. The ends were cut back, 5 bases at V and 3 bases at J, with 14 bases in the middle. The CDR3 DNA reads TGTGCCAGCAGTAGGGTCGGAGGAGGCTACGAGCAGTACTTC. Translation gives CASSRVGGGYEQYF.

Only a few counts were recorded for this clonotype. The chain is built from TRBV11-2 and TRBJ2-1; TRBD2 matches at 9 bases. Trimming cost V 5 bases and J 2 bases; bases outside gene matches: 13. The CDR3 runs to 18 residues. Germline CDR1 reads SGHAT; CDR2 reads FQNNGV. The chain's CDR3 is CASSPYRTSAHTYNEQFF. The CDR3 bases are TGTGCCAGCAGCCCCTACAGGACTAGCGCTCACACCTACAATGAGCAGTTCTTC.

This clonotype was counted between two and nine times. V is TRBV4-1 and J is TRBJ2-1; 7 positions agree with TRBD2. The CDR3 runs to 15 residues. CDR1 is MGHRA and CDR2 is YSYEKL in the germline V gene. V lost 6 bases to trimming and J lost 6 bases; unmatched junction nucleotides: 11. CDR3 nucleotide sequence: TGCGCCAGCAGGCCGTTAGCGGGTATCCCCAATGAGCAGTTCTTC. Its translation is CASRPLAGIPNEQFF.

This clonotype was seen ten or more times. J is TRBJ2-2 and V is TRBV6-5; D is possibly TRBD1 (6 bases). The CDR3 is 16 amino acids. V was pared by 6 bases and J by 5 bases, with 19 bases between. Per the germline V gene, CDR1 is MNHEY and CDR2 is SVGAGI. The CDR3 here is CASRPTGILGTGELFF. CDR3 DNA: TGTGCCAGCAGGCCAACAGGGATCTTGGGGACCGGGGAGCTGTTTTTT.

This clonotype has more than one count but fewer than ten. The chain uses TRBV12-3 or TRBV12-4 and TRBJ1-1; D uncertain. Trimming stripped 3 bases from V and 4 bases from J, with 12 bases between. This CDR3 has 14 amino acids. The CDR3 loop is CASSFQVVLTEAFF. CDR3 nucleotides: TGTGCCAGCAGTTTCCAGGTAGTCCTCACTGAAGCTTTCTTT.

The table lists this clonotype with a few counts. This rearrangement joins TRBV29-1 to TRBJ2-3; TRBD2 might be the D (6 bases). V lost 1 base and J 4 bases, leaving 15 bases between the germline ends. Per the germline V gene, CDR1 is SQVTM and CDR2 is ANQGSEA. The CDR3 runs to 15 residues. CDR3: CSVEAYGGRSDTQYF. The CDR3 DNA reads TGCAGCGTTGAAGCGTACGGGGGTAGGTCAGATACGCAGTATTTT.